A single sample is the source of the 29 T cell receptor beta chains below, sequenced in a study of ipilimumab plus nivolumab after autologous stem cell transplantation. Sequencing used immunoSEQ multiplex PCR; TCRdb keeps in-frame clones, though not all of them. The sample carries about 84,000 clones, around 80% recorded once. The specimen was PBMCs, collected in a trial of ipilimumab plus nivolumab as post-transplant consolidation. These receptors all come from a male donor with diffuse large B-cell lymphoma.

The gene calls are TRBV10-3 and TRBJ2-7, with D possibly matching TRBD1 (6 bases). Trimming removed 10 bases at V and 6 bases at J, with 16 bases between. The V gene's germline CDR1 is ENHRY and CDR2 SYGVKD. CDR3 size: 12 residues. The CDR3 loop is CATGQGIGEQYF. CDR3 nucleotides: TGTGCCACCGGGCAGGGGATCGGCGAGCAGTACTTC.

The chain couples TRBV6-5 to TRBJ1-4, with a tentative D call TRBD1 (5 bases). CDR3 length equals 14 residues. V was clipped by 6 bases and J by 7 bases, with 15 bases between them. Germline V gene lookup returns CDR1 MNHEY and CDR2 SVGAGI. CDR3 sequence (DNA): TGTGCCAGCAGCATGACAGCTTCAGGTGAAAAACTGTTTTTT. Translated, it gives CASSMTASGEKLFF.

The chain couples TRBV27 to TRBJ2-3; D possibly corresponds to TRBD1 (7 bases). V shed 3 bases and J shed 4 bases, with 17 bases lying between them. The germline CDR1 and CDR2 sequences are MNHEY and SMNVEV (reference sequence). The CDR3 is 16 residues long. The CDR3, as DNA: TGTGCCAGCAGTTTCAGGGGGACTGAATACCCAGATACGCAGTATTTT. It codes for CASSFRGTEYPDTQYF.

The chain links TRBV10-3 to TRBJ2-7; 8 bases fit TRBD2. The CDR3 runs 14 residues. Germline lookup yields CDR1 ENHRY and CDR2 SYGVKD. DNA of the CDR3: TGTGCTTCCGGGGCGGGGGGTAGCTCCTACGAGCAGTACTTC. Protein product: CASGAGGSSYEQYF.

The CDR3 DNA follows: TGTGCCAGCAGCTTTTTCGCCGGGGAGCTGTTTTTT. It encodes CASSFFAGELFF. V is TRBV5-6 and J is TRBJ2-2; D remains ambiguous. Trimming cost V 2 bases and J 6 bases, with 5 bases left between them. The germline V gene has CDR1 SGHDT and CDR2 YYEEEE. The CDR3 covers 12 residues.

The gene calls are TRBV7-9 and TRBJ2-3, with 7 bases identical to TRBD1. With 1 base clipped from V and 1 base from J, the junction kept 5 bases outside the gene matches. CDR3 length equals 16 residues. In germline, CDR1 is SEHNR, CDR2 FQNEAQ (reference sequence). This CDR3 is CASSLGRQGRTDTQYF. Here the CDR3 DNA reads TGTGCCAGCAGCTTAGGGAGACAGGGCCGCACAGATACGCAGTATTTT. The full variable domain, its missing parts supplied by reference TRBV7-9 and TRBJ2-3, is DTGVSQNPRHKITKRGQNVTFRCDPISEHNRLYWYRQTLGQGPEFLTYFQNEAQLEKSRLLSDRFSAERPKGSFSTLEIQRTEQGDSAMYLCASSLGRQGRTDTQYFGPGTRLTVL.

The V gene is TRBV6-5, the J gene TRBJ1-1, with unresolved D. Trimming took off 5 bases at V and 5 bases at J, with 12 bases between the two ends. This CDR3 comprises 13 residues. Germline V gene data show CDR1 as MNHEY and CDR2 as SVGAGI. As DNA, the CDR3 is TGTGCCAGCAGTGGGCCGGGGAAGACTGAAGCTTTCTTT. Amino acids: CASSGPGKTEAFF.

The rearrangement links TRBV30 to TRBJ2-7; D is possibly TRBD1 (6 bases). The germline V and J ends were trimmed by 5 bases and 5 bases, with 13 bases remaining between them. Germline values: CDR1 GTSNPN, CDR2 SVGIG (reference sequence). This CDR3 spans 12 amino acids. The CDR3 sequence is CAWGLTGNEQYF. The CDR3 DNA reads as TGTGCCTGGGGTCTTACAGGGAACGAGCAGTACTTC.

The chain recombines TRBV9 with TRBJ2-7; TRBD1 agrees at 9 bases. Per the germline V gene, CDR1 is SGDLS and CDR2 is YYNGEE. This CDR3 is 15 amino acids long. V dropped 1 base and J dropped 7; count of bases not matched to a gene: 9. The CDR3 loop is CASSVRWDRAGEQYF. CDR3 nucleotides: TGTGCCAGCAGCGTAAGATGGGACAGGGCCGGGGAGCAGTACTTC.

The V gene is TRBV5-6, the J gene TRBJ2-7; unclear D gene. Trimming removed 0 bases at V and 7 bases at J, with 5 bases between. CDR3 length: 11 amino acids. CDR1 SGHDT and CDR2 YYEEEE come from the germline V gene. The CDR3 is CASSLVGEQYF. The CDR3 DNA sequence: TGTGCCAGCAGCTTGGTTGGGGAGCAGTACTTC.

The rearrangement joins TRBV20-1 to TRBJ2-5; D remains unclear. The ends were cut back, 1 base at V and 8 bases at J, with 8 bases in the middle. The germline V gene has CDR1 DFQATT and CDR2 SNEGSKA (reference sequence). The CDR3 consists of 11 residues. CDR3 loop: CSARGYDTQYF. CDR3 bases: TGCAGTGCTAGAGGCTACGACACCCAGTACTTC.

This chain links TRBV29-1 with TRBJ1-1, with D tentatively TRBD1 (6 bases). This CDR3 spans 13 amino acids. Between the trimmed V and J ends, which lost 2 bases and 1 base, there was a span of 8 bases. Germline V gives CDR1 SQVTM, CDR2 ANQGSEA. CDR3 nucleotides: TGCAGCGTTGAAAGGGGGGGGAACACTGAAGCTTTCTTT. Its protein is CSVERGGNTEAFF.

V gene TRBV21-1 combines with J gene TRBJ2-3; TRBD1 is taken as the D call from the table, unchecked against the DNA. TRBV21-1 is shown as a pseudogene. The CDR3 is 15 residues long. The CDR3 here is CASSSSGPSKDTQYF. The CDR3 DNA is TGTGCCAGCAGCAGTTCAGGTCCAAGTAAAGATACGCAGTATTTT.

Concerning this clone itself: The sample holds other DNA sequences that translate to the same CDR3. The chain is built from TRBV25-1 and TRBJ1-3; D is undetermined. CDR1 is MGHDK and CDR2 is SYGVNS in the germline V gene. V dropped 5 bases and J dropped 0 bases, with 2 bases sitting between them. The CDR3 is made up of 12 amino acids. CDR3 in amino acids: CASSLSGNTIYF. CDR3 DNA sequence: TGTGCCAGCAGTCTCTCTGGAAACACCATATATTTT.

The chain uses TRBV4-1 and TRBJ2-1; a possible D gene is TRBD1 (5 bases). The V end was cut by 1 base, the J end by 2 bases, with 18 bases between. Germline V gene sequence: CDR1 MGHRA, CDR2 YSYEKL. The CDR3 covers 18 residues. CDR3: CASSQGRAAGPAYNEQFF. CDR3 coding DNA: TGCGCCAGCAGCCAAGGTAGGGCCGCAGGGCCCGCCTACAATGAGCAGTTCTTC.

This clone has a handful of counts. V gene TRBV2 combines with J gene TRBJ1-2; D is ambiguous. Deletions cut 0 bases from V and 4 bases from J, with 12 bases between. This CDR3 has 15 residues. Germline CDR1 reads SNHLY; CDR2 reads FYNNEI. In nucleotides, the CDR3 is TGTGCCAGCAGTGAAGCGCTGCTGAGTTTCTATGGCTACACCTTC. Translated: CASSEALLSFYGYTF.

This rearrangement joins TRBV5-4 to TRBJ2-5; the match to TRBD1 covers 7 bases. The CDR3 is made up of 16 amino acids. Germline loops: CDR1 SGHNT, CDR2 YYREEE (reference sequence). The ends lost 0 bases at V and 1 base at J; junction bases unmatched: 6. DNA of the CDR3: TGTGCCAGCAGCTTGGAGGGATGGGACAGCCAAGAGACCCAGTACTTC. Its translation is CASSLEGWDSQETQYF.

The chain joins TRBV6-5 to TRBJ1-1; weak D call: TRBD1 (6 bases). CDR3 length: 15 residues. Per the germline V gene, CDR1 is MNHEY and CDR2 is SVGAGI. Deletions cut 6 bases from V and 0 bases from J, with 14 bases between. CDR3 amino acids: CASSRQAPMNTEAFF. In nucleotides, the CDR3 is TGTGCCAGCAGCCGACAGGCCCCCATGAACACTGAAGCTTTCTTT.

The chain combines TRBV5-1 with TRBJ2-7, with D possibly matching TRBD1 (5 bases). Germline CDR1 and CDR2: SGHRS and YFSETQ. The CDR3 spans 12 residues. V shed 1 base and J shed 3 bases, with 5 bases lying between them. The CDR3 DNA reads as TGCGCCAGCAGCTTGCAGGGCTACGAGCAGTACTTC. This sequence encodes CASSLQGYEQYF. Based on the CDR3 plus reference TRBV5-1 and TRBJ2-7, the full variable domain is KAGVTQTPRYLIKTRGQQVTLSCSPISGHRSVSWYQQTPGQGLQFLFEYFSETQRNKGNFPGRFSGRQFSNSRSEMNVSTLELGDSALYLCASSLQGYEQYFGPGTRLTVT.

The chain uses TRBV27 and TRBJ1-3; D uncertain. Trimming stripped 0 bases from V and 1 base from J, with 7 bases between. The CDR3 sequence is 15 residues long. Germline CDR1 reads MNHEY; CDR2 reads SMNVEV (reference sequence). DNA of the CDR3: TGTGCCAGCAGTTTATCGCTGGGATCTGGAAACACCATATATTTT. Protein: CASSLSLGSGNTIYF.

The chain is built from TRBV5-1 and TRBJ2-3; D not certain. This CDR3 spans 16 amino acids. Germline CDR1 reads SGHRS; CDR2 reads YFSETQ. V lost 0 bases and J 0 bases, leaving 11 bases between the germline ends. CDR3 coding DNA: TGCGCCAGCAGCTTGGGGGCAGCCCTTAGCACAGATACGCAGTATTTT. This gives the protein CASSLGAALSTDTQYF. The full variable domain, completed using reference TRBV5-1 and TRBJ2-3, is KAGVTQTPRYLIKTRGQQVTLSCSPISGHRSVSWYQQTPGQGLQFLFEYFSETQRNKGNFPGRFSGRQFSNSRSEMNVSTLELGDSALYLCASSLGAALSTDTQYFGPGTRLTVL.

The chain links TRBV19 to TRBJ2-7; D is uncertain. V shed 5 bases and J shed 5 bases, with 16 bases lying between them. There are 14 residues in the CDR3. Germline V gene lookup returns CDR1 LNHDA and CDR2 SQIVND (reference sequence). In DNA form, the CDR3 reads TGTGCCAGTAGTGCCCGTGCTTTGACTGACGAGCAGTACTTC. Encoded protein: CASSARALTDEQYF.

V gene TRBV5-1 combines with J gene TRBJ2-7, with 9 bases aligning to TRBD1. Losses at the gene ends were 4 bases for V and 3 bases for J; bases not matched to a gene: 5. Germline CDR1 reads SGHRS; CDR2 reads YFSETQ. There are 14 residues in the CDR3. The CDR3 reads CASSGRDRDYEQYF. The CDR3 coding sequence is TGCGCCAGCAGCGGACGGGACAGGGACTACGAGCAGTACTTC.

CDR3: CASSLNPPSGGRLYEQFF. CDR3 DNA sequence: TGCGCCAGCAGCTTGAATCCCCCTAGCGGGGGGCGTTTGTATGAGCAGTTCTTC. This sequence joins TRBV5-1 and TRBJ2-1; 11 bases are a match to TRBD2. CDR1 is SGHRS, CDR2 YFSETQ, per germline. Trimming removed 1 base from V and 8 bases from J; junction bases left unmatched: 14. The CDR3 is 18 residues long.

The J gene is TRBJ2-1, the V gene TRBV13, with 8 bases matching TRBD2. Germline CDR1 is PRHDT and CDR2 is FYEKMQ (reference sequence). J gave up 16 bases and V 4 bases, and 12 bases lay outside the gene matches. The CDR3 has 13 residues. The CDR3 region is CASSSRAGGIVFF. CDR3 DNA: TGTGCCAGCAGCTCTAGGGCGGGGGGAATCGTTTTCTTC.

V and J are TRBV6-8 and TRBJ2-7, with 9 positions matching TRBD2. This CDR3 is built from 15 residues. J lost 6 bases, V lost 2 bases, and 8 bases had no gene match. CDR1 and CDR2 from the germline V gene are MNHGY and SAAAGT. The CDR3 sequence: CASSYASWRGGEQYF. The DNA of the CDR3 is TGTGCCAGCAGTTACGCGAGTTGGCGGGGGGGCGAGCAGTACTTC.

This clone was seen a few times. The CDR3 loop is CASSPTVDTIYF. In DNA form, the CDR3 reads TGTGCCAGTAGCCCTACCGTGGACACCATATATTTT. This chain connects TRBV19 to TRBJ1-3; no definite D call. The CDR3 contains 12 residues. Trimming took off 6 bases at V and 8 bases at J, with 11 bases between the two ends. Per germline, CDR1 LNHDA and CDR2 SQIVND (reference sequence).

The chain combines TRBV4-1 with TRBJ1-5; no clear D gene. The CDR3 consists of 14 residues. The V end lost 3 bases, the J end lost 9 bases, and 15 bases lay between the germline ends. CDR1 and CDR2 (germline): MGHRA, YSYEKL. The CDR3 DNA sequence: TGCGCCAGCAGCCAGGTGGGGTCCTTTAGGCCCCAGCATTTT. Translating gives CASSQVGSFRPQHF.

CDR3 amino acids: CASSLTANYGYTF. CDR3 in DNA: TGTGCCAGCAGCTTAACAGCGAACTATGGCTACACCTTC. The V call is TRBV7-9, the J call TRBJ1-2; D uncertain. The CDR3 is 13 residues long. Trimming pared 2 bases from V and 2 bases from J, leaving 6 bases between. Looked up from germline, CDR1 is SEHNR and CDR2 is FQNEAQ (reference sequence).